A selection of T cell receptor beta chains follows, all from one sample in a study of PD-1 blockade in classical Hodgkin lymphoma. Data came from immunoSEQ multiplex PCR; TCRdb stores just in-frame clones and leaves some out. The table includes around 70,000 clones, roughly two thirds detected once. Sample: peripheral blood mononuclear cells (PBMCs), taken before the second cycle of nivolumab. These receptors all stem from a human donor with classical Hodgkin lymphoma. Both conserved end residues are part of each CDR3. The order of the fields is V gene, J gene, clone size, CDR3 protein. Clone size is stated in some rows and not others, as once, few, many or a class when expanded.

TRBV7-9	TRBJ2-1	few	CASSHGTGEGGYYNEQFF
TRBV5-5	TRBJ2-7	-	CASSFGTGDPYEQYF
TRBV6-1	TRBJ1-5	-	CASSEGFDNQPQHF
TRBV5-1	TRBJ1-2	once	CASRNFPSEGYGYTF
TRBV9	TRBJ1-1	-	CASSVGVGASTEAFF
TRBV6-4	TRBJ2-2	-	CASSSQGRTGELFF
TRBV27	TRBJ1-6	-	CASSIESNNSPLHF
TRBV30	TRBJ1-1	-	CAWKLNINTEAFF
TRBV27	TRBJ2-7	-	CASSFDRSSYEQYF
TRBV7-9	TRBJ2-5	-	CASSRGPDRSETQYF
TRBV5-1	TRBJ2-7	few	CASSLTGRGAYEQYF
TRBV7-3	TRBJ2-1	-	CASSPMARGVYNEQFF
TRBV14	TRBJ2-7	-	CASSQVGGIYEQYF
TRBV7-9	TRBJ2-3	-	CASSSPDRGAGDTQYF
TRBV12-5	TRBJ1-5	-	CASGLVRSNQPQHF
TRBV10-3	TRBJ2-1	medium-sized	CAISESDSGRGDEQFF
TRBV19	TRBJ2-1	-	CASSIGFGGQGAYNEQFF
TRBV5-1	TRBJ2-1	-	CASSPPLAGGTEQFF
TRBV9	TRBJ1-2	-	CASSLRGYGYTF
TRBV6-1	TRBJ2-1	-	CASSVSGGTYNEQFF
TRBV7-3	TRBJ2-7	-	CASSLSADLTYEQYF
TRBV2	TRBJ1-2	-	CASNLQGANYGYTF
TRBV20-1	TRBJ2-5	-	CSARSGITPYF
TRBV5-1	TRBJ1-1	few	CASSPNSGNTEAFF
TRBV6-6	TRBJ2-7	once	CASSYSRGADEQYF
TRBV19	TRBJ2-7	-	CASSLIPTGEQYF
TRBV7-3	TRBJ2-7	-	CASSAPGGYEQYF
TRBV19	TRBJ2-1	once	CASSRANEQFF
TRBV4-1	TRBJ2-3	-	CASSPEGLADSTDTQYF
TRBV29-1	TRBJ1-2	many	CSVEGSTDLLYGYTF
TRBV5-8	TRBJ2-7	-	CASSLGQGRYEQYF
TRBV19	TRBJ1-5	-	CASSAQDSNQPQHF